This TCR beta chain was retrieved from a study of cytomegalovirus exposure and HLA in healthy donors. The PCR employed 60 Vbeta primers together with 13 Jbeta primers. Sequenced by immunoSEQ multiplex PCR; TCRdb stores in-frame clones only, minus some. This repertoire includes about 210,000 clones. Study-level points and caveats: Productive rates of about 87% or about 30% were seen for most TCR beta V segments in an earlier analysis.

The length of the CDR3 is 14 residues. The V and J ends lost 10 bases and 1 base, in that order; junction bases with no gene match: 8. The germline CDR1 and CDR2 sequences are ENHRY and SYGVKD. Comments on this clone: Its antigen is unidentified.

The sequence was collected from a woman aged 25 to 39 in good health and CMV-seropositive. Input material: PBMCs. J is TRBJ1-1 and V is TRBV10-3; 8 bases fit TRBD1. As DNA, the CDR3 is TGTGCCACCAATTCCGGGACAGGGAACACTGAAGCTTTCTTT. Translation: CATNSGTGNTEAFF.